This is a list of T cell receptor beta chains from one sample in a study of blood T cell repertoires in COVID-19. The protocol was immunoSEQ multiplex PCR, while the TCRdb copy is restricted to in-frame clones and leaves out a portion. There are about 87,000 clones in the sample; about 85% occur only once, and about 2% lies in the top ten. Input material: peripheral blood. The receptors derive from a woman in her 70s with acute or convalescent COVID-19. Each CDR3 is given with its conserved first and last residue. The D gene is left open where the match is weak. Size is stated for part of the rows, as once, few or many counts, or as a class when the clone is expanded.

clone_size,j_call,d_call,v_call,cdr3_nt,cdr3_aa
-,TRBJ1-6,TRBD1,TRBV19,TGTGCCAGTAGTACAATGACAGGGGCCGGGTCACCCCTCCACTTT,CASSTMTGAGSPLHF
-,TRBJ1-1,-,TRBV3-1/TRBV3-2,TGTGCCAGCAGCCCTTACAGGGCTTTCTCGAACACTGAAGCTTTCTTT,CASSPYRAFSNTEAFF
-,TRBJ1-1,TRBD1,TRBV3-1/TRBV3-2,TGTGCCAGCAGCCAAGATTACAGGGGGACCACTGAAGCTTTCTTT,CASSQDYRGTTEAFF
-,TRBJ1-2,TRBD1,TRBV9,TGTGCCAGCAGCGTAGACAGGGACAGCCGGGGCTACACCTTC,CASSVDRDSRGYTF
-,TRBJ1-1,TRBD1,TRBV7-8,TGTGCCAGCAGCGGACAGGGGGCTGGGAACACTGAAGCTTTCTTT,CASSGQGAGNTEAFF
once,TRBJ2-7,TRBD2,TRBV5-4,TGTGCCAGCAGCTCCGGGACTACCGATTACGAGCAGTACTTC,CASSSGTTDYEQYF
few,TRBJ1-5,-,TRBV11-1,TGTGCCAGCAGCTTAGGAGCGAATCAGCCCCAGCATTTT,CASSLGANQPQHF
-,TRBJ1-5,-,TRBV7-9,TGTGCCTGTTCCAGGGGAGACCAGCCCCAGCATTTT,CACSRGDQPQHF
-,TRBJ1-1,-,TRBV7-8,TGTGCCAGCAGCATCCCGACATACGACACTGAAGCTTTCTTT,CASSIPTYDTEAFF
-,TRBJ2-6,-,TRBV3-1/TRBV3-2,TGTGCCAGCAGCCAGACAGCGTTGGGCGTCCTGACTTTC,CASSQTALGVLTF
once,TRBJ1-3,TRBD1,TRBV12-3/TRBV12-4,TGTGCCAGCAGATCTGACAGGGAAGGCACCATATATTTT,CASRSDREGTIYF
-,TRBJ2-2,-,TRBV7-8,TGTGCCAGCAGCTTAAGATTGCGGGGCCCCGGGGAGCTGTTTTTT,CASSLRLRGPGELFF
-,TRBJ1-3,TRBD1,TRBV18,TGTGCCAGCTCACCACGTGACAGGGGAACTGGAAACACCATATATTTT,CASSPRDRGTGNTIYF
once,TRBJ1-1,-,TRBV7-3,TGTGCCAGCAGCTTAACGAGGGTGGATGAAGCTTTCTTT,CASSLTRVDEAFF
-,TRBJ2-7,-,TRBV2,TGTGCCAGCAGTGACGACAGGAGCTCCTACGAGCAGTACTTC,CASSDDRSSYEQYF
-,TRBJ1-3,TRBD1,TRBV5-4,TGTGCCAGCAGTATAACAGGGGCGGACACCATATATTTT,CASSITGADTIYF
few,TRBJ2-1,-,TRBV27,TGTGCCAGCAGTTTGGGCAGGGACAATGAGCAGTTCTTC,CASSLGRDNEQFF
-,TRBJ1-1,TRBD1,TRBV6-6,TGTGCCAGCAGTGGACAGGTGAACACTGAAGCTTTCTTT,CASSGQVNTEAFF
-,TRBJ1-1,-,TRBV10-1,TGCGCCAGCAGTGATCGGGGTACTGAAGCTTTCTTT,CASSDRGTEAFF
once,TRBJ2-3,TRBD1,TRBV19,TGTGCCAGTAGTATACAGGGGGCGACAGATACGCAGTATTTT,CASSIQGATDTQYF
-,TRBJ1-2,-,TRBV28,TGTGCCAGCAGTCCCCCCTTGGGCAGGGAAGGTGTGAGAGGTGGCTACACCTTC,CASSPPLGREGVRGGYTF
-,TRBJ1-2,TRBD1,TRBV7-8,TGTGCCAGCAGCTTAGAAACAGGGGGCAGAGGCTACACCTTC,CASSLETGGRGYTF
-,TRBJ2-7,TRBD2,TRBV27,TGTGCCAGCAGAAGGACTAGCGGGGGGAACGAGCAGTACTTC,CASRRTSGGNEQYF
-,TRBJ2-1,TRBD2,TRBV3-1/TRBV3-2,TGTGCCTGCTCACGGGGGGACAATGAGCAGTTCTTC,CACSRGDNEQFF
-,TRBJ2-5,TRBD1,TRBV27,TGTGCCAGCAGTTCACCGGGACAGCAAGAGACCCAGTACTTC,CASSSPGQQETQYF
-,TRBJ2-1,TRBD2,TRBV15,TGTGCCACCAGCACGCGGGGACTAGCGGGGGAGAGCTCCTACAATGAGCAGTTCTTC,CATSTRGLAGESSYNEQFF
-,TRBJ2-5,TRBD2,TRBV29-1,TGCAGCGCTCGGCCTAGCGGGGGCTACCAAGAGACCCAGTACTTC,CSARPSGGYQETQYF
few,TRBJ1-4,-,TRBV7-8,TGTGCCAGCAGCCCTAGGGGGGGGAATGAAAAACTGTTTTTT,CASSPRGGNEKLFF
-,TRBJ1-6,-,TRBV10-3,TGTGCCATCAGTGAGTTCGACAGTTCTTCACCCCTCCACTTT,CAISEFDSSSPLHF
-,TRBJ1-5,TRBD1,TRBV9,TGTGCCAGCAGCAAAATGGGGACAGGGGATCAGCCCCAGCATTTT,CASSKMGTGDQPQHF
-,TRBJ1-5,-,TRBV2,TGTGCCAGCAGTGAACTAAAAGGGGGGGATCAGCCCCAGCATTTT,CASSELKGGDQPQHF
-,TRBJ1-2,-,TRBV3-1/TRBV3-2,TGTGCCAGCAGCCAACTTCGGGATTTGGGGGGCTACACCTTC,CASSQLRDLGGYTF
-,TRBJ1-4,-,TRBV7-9,TGTGCCAGCAGCTTTAGTCAGGGTAATGAAAAACTGTTTTTT,CASSFSQGNEKLFF
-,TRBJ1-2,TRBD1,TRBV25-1,TGTGCCAGCAGTGGGACAGGGCTCGCAGGTTTTAACTATGGCTACACCTTC,CASSGTGLAGFNYGYTF
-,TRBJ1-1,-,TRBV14,TGTGCCAGCAGCCAAGATAAAGCGGGGGCGACCACTGAAGCTTTCTTT,CASSQDKAGATTEAFF
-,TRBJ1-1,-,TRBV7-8,TGTGCCAGCAGCTTAGTGGCGGCGAACACTGAAGCTTTCTTT,CASSLVAANTEAFF
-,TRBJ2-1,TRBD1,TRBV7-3,TGTGCCAGCAGCCAACTTCCGGACAGGGGCCATGAGCAGTTCTTC,CASSQLPDRGHEQFF
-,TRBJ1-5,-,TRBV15,TGTGCCACCAGCAGGGGGGCAGGGCGGCAGCCCCAGCATTTT,CATSRGAGRQPQHF
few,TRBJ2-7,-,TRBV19,TGTGCCAGTAGTATAACCCGGGGTTCCTACGAGCAGTACTTC,CASSITRGSYEQYF
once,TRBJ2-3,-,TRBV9,TGTGCCAGCAGCGTCGGGGGAGGAGATACGCAGTATTTT,CASSVGGGDTQYF
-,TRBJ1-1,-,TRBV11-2,TGTGCCAGCAGCCAGAACACTGAAGCTTTCTTT,CASSQNTEAFF
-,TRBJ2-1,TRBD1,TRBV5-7,TGTGCCAGCAGCTTGGTGTACAGGGGATTTGATAATGAGCAGTTCTTC,CASSLVYRGFDNEQFF
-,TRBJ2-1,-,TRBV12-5,TGTGCTAGTGGGACCCCTGCAACAGCTTACAATGAGCAGTTCTTC,CASGTPATAYNEQFF
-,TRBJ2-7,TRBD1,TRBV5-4,TGTGCCAGCAGCCAACGGACAGGGATTACGAACGAGCAGTACTTC,CASSQRTGITNEQYF
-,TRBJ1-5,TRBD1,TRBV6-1,TGTGCCAGCAGTGAAGAGGTGGGACAGGCCTACTATAGCAATCAGCCCCAGCATTTT,CASSEEVGQAYYSNQPQHF
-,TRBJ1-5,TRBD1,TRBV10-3,TGTGCCATCAGTGATGAATTGGGACAGAGTAATCAGCCCCAGCATTTT,CAISDELGQSNQPQHF
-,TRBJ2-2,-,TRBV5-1,TGCGCCAGCAGCTTTACAGGGCAAAACACCGGGGAGCTGTTTTTT,CASSFTGQNTGELFF
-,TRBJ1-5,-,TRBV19,TGTGCCAGTAGACCGCGGGCCACGGATCAGCCCCAGCATTTT,CASRPRATDQPQHF
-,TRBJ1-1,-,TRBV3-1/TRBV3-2,TGTGCCAGCAGCCAAGGGGGGAGGGGAAGGAACACTGAAGCTTTCTTT,CASSQGGRGRNTEAFF
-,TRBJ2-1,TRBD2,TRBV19,TGTGCCAGTAGGTCAGCGGGGGGCCACTACAATGAGCAGTTCTTC,CASRSAGGHYNEQFF